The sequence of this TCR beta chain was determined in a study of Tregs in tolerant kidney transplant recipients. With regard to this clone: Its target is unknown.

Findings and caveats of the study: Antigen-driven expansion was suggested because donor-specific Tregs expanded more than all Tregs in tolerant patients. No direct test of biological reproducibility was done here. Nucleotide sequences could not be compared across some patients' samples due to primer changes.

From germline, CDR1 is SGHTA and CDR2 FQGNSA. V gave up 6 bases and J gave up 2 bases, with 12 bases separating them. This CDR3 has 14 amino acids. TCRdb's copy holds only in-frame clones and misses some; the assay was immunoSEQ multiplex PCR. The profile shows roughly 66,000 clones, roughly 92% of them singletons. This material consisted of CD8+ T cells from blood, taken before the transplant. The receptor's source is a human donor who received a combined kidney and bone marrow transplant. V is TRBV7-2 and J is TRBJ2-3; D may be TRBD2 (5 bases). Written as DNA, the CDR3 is TGTGCCAGCAGTTACCTAGGACTCACAGATACGCAGTATTTT. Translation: CASSYLGLTDTQYF.